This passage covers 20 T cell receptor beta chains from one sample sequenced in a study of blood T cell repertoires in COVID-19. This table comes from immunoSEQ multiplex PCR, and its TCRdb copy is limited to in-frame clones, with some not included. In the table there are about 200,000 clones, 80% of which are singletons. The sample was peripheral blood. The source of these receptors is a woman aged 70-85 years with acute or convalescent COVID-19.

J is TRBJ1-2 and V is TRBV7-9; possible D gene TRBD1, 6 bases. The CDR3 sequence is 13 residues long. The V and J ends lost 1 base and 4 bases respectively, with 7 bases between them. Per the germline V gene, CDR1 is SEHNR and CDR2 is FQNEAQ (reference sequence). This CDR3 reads CASSLGGGYGYTF. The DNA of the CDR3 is TGTGCCAGCAGCTTAGGAGGGGGCTATGGCTACACCTTC.

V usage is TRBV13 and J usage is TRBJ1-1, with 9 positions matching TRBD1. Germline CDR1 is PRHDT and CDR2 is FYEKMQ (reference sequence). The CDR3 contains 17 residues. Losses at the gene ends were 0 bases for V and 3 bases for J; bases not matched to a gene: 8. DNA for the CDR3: TGTGCCAGCAGCTTAGGCCTTCGGACAGGGGCCCACACTGAAGCTTTCTTT. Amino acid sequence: CASSLGLRTGAHTEAFF.

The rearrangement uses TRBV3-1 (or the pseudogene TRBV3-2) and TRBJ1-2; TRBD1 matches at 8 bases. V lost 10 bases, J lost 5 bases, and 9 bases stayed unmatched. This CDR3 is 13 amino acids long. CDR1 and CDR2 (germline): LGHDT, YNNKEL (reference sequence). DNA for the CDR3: TGTGCCACGAGCGGACAGGGCGGGTATGGCTACACCTTC. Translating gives CATSGQGGYGYTF.

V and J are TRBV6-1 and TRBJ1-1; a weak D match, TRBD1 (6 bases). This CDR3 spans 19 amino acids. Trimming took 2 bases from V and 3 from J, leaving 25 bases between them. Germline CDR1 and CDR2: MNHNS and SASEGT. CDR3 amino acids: CASSESSLGGWGYHTEAFF. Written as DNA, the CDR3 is TGTGCCAGCAGTGAAAGTAGCTTAGGGGGATGGGGTTATCACACTGAAGCTTTCTTT.

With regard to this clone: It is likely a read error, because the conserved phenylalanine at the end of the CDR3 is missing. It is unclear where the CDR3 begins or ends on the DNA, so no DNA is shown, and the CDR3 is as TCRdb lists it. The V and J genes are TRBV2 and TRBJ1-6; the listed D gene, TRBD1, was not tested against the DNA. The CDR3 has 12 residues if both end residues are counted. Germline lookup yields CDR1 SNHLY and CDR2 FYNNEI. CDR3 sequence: CASSVTRDRGCY.

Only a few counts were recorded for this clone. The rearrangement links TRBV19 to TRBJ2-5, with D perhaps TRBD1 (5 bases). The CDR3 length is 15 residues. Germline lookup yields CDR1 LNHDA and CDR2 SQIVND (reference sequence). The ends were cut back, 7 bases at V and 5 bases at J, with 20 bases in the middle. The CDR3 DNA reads TGTGCCAGTACTAAGAGGTGGGGCCCTGGGGAGACCCAGTACTTC. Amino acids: CASTKRWGPGETQYF.

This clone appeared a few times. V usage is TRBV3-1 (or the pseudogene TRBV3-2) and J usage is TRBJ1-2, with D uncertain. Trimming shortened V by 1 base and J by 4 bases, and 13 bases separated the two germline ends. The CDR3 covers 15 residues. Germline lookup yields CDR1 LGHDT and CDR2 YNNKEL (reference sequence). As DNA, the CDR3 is TGTGCCAGCAGCCAAGGTCTAGGCGGGCCCTATGGCTACACCTTC. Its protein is CASSQGLGGPYGYTF.

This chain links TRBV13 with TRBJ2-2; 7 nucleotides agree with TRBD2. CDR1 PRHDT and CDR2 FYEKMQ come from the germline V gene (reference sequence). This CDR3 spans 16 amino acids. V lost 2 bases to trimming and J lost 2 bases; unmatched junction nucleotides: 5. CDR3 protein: CASSLRDYGNTGELFF. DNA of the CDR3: TGTGCCAGCAGCTTAAGGGACTACGGAAACACCGGGGAGCTGTTTTTT.

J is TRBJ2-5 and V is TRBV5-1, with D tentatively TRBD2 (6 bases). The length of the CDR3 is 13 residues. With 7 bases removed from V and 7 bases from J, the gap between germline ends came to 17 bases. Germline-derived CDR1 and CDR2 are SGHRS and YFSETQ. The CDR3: CASYSLQEGTQYF. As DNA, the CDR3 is TGCGCCAGCTACAGCTTGCAGGAGGGGACCCAGTACTTC.

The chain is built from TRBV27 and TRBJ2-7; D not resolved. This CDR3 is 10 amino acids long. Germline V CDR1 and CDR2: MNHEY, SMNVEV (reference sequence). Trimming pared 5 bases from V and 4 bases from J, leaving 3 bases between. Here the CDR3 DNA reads TGTGCCAGCAGTCTTTACGAGCAGTACGTC. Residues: CASSLYEQYV.

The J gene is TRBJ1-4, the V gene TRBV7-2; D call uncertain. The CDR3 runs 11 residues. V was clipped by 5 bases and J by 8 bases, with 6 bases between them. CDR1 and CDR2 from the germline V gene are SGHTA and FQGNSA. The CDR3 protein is CASSPGEKLFF. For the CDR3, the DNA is TGTGCCAGCAGCCCGGGAGAAAAACTGTTTTTT.

The CDR3 coding sequence is TGTGCCAGCAGTGAATTTGGGGGGAGGACCGGGGAGCTGTTTTTT. Its translation is CASSEFGGRTGELFF. The chain has TRBV6-1 and TRBJ2-2; D might be TRBD2 (6 bases). Germline-derived CDR1 and CDR2 are MNHNS and SASEGT. Trimming removed 2 bases from V and 5 bases from J, with 12 bases in between. This CDR3 spans 15 amino acids.

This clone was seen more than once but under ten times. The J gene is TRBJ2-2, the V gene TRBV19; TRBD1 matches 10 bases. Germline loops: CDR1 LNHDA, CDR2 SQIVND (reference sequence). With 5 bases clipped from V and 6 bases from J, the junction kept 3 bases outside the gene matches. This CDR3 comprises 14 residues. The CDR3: CASSAGTGAGELFF. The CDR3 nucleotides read TGTGCCAGTAGTGCCGGGACAGGGGCCGGGGAGCTGTTTTTT. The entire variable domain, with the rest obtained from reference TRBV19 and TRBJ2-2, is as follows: DGGITQSPKYLFRKEGQNVTLSCEQNLNHDAMYWYRQDPGQGLRLIYYSQIVNDFQKGDIAEGYSVSREKKESFPLTVTSAQKNPTAFYLCASSAGTGAGELFFGEGSRLTVL.

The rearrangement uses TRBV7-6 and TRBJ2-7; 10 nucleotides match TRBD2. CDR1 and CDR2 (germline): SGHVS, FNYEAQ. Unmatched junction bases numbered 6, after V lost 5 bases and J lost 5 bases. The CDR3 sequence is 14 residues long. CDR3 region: CASSDLAGGDEQYF. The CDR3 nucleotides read TGTGCCAGCAGCGATTTAGCGGGGGGTGACGAGCAGTACTTC.

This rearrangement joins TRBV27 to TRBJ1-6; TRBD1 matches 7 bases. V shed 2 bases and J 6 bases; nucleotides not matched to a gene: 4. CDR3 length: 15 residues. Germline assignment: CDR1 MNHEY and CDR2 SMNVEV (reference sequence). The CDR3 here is CASSLHRQGNSPLHF. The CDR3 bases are TGTGCCAGCAGTTTACACCGACAGGGTAATTCACCCCTCCACTTT.

The CDR3 reads CASSPSLAATGELFF. The CDR3 bases are TGCGCCAGCAGCCCCAGTCTAGCGGCCACCGGGGAGCTGTTTTTT. V usage is TRBV5-1 and J usage is TRBJ2-2; 7 bases align to TRBD2. Trimming cost V 4 bases and J 4 bases; bases outside gene matches: 7. Germline V CDR1 and CDR2: SGHRS, YFSETQ. This CDR3 is 15 amino acids long.

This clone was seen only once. CDR3 protein: CAISGPGIRAGELFF. Written as DNA, the CDR3 is TGTGCCATCAGTGGTCCGGGTATACGAGCCGGGGAGCTGTTTTTT. The rearrangement links TRBV10-3 to TRBJ2-2; D is ambiguous. Germline lookup yields CDR1 ENHRY and CDR2 SYGVKD. The CDR3 is made up of 15 amino acids. Trimming removed 4 bases at V and 6 bases at J, with 15 bases between.

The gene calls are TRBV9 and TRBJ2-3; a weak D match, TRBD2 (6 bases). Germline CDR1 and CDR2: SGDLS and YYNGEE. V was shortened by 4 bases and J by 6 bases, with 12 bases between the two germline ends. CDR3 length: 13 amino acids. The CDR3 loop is CASSLLAADTQYF. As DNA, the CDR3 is TGTGCCAGCAGCCTACTAGCAGCTGATACGCAGTATTTT.

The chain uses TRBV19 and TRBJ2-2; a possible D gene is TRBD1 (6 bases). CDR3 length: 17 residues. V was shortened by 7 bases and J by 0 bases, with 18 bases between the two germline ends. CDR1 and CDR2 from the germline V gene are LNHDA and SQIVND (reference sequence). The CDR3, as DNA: TGTGCCAGTAAAAGGGGGAGACAGACTTCGAACACCGGGGAGCTGTTTTTT. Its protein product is CASKRGRQTSNTGELFF.

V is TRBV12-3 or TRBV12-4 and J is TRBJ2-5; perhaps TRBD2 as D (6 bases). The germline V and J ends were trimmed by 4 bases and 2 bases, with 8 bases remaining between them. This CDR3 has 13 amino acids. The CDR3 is CASSWDSQETQYF. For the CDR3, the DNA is TGTGCCAGCAGTTGGGACTCTCAAGAGACCCAGTACTTC.